The entry that follows covers one T cell receptor beta chain sequence. Primers included in the PCR were 60 Vbeta and 13 Jbeta primers. Clones were read by immunoSEQ multiplex PCR, and TCRdb kept only the in-frame ones, dropping some. The sample has around 130,000 clones, approximately 61% seen once. CDR3 size: 14 residues. This sample stems from a study of cytomegalovirus exposure and HLA in healthy donors. J is TRBJ2-7 and V is TRBV21-1; the D call TRBD2 from the table was never checked on the DNA. TRBV21-1 is flagged as a pseudogene. The clonotype originates from a man aged 25 to 45 in good health and CMV-seropositive. Material for sequencing was PBMCs. DNA for the CDR3: TGTGCCAGCAGTTCAAGGGGGGGCCAGTACGAGCAGTACTTC. It codes for CASSSRGGQYEQYF.